Below are 26 T cell receptor beta chains sequenced from a single sample in a study of cytomegalovirus exposure and HLA in healthy donors. The PCR had 60 Vbeta and 13 Jbeta primers. Here immunoSEQ multiplex PCR was the method, and the copy in TCRdb shows in-frame clones only, minus some. This sample carries some 77,000 clones, 79% of them seen once, and the ten largest clones take roughly 2.5%. The sample comprised PBMCs. The receptors derive from a young man in good health and CMV-seronegative.

The chain couples TRBV5-6 to TRBJ1-3; no definite D call. Trimming shortened V by 2 bases and J by 0 bases, and 12 bases separated the two germline ends. The CDR3 is 16 residues long. CDR1 SGHDT and CDR2 YYEEEE come from the germline V gene. As DNA, the CDR3 is TGTGCCAGCAGCTTTCGGACTTTCGACTCTGGAAACACCATATATTTT. Protein sequence: CASSFRTFDSGNTIYF.

Comment on this clone: One junction end disagrees with the germline gene, perhaps due to a read error. The chain recombines TRBV5-4 with TRBJ2-3; the match to TRBD2 covers 9 bases. Per the germline V gene, CDR1 is SGHNT and CDR2 is YYREEE (reference sequence). The CDR3 consists of 15 residues. The CDR3 loop reads CASSIGTSTTYTQYF. The CDR3 nucleotides are TGTGCCAGCAGCATCGGGACTAGCACCACATATACGCAGTATTTT.

The chain has TRBV7-9 and TRBJ2-5, with 11 bases lining up with TRBD2. Germline V CDR1 and CDR2: SEHNR, FQNEAQ (reference sequence). CDR3 size: 14 residues. V shed 2 bases, J shed 4 bases, and the junction held 0 bases outside the gene matches. The CDR3, as DNA: TGTGCCAGCAGCTTACTAGCGGGGGGAGAGACCCAGTACTTC. Protein sequence: CASSLLAGGETQYF.

The chain is built from TRBV28 and TRBJ1-5; weak D call: TRBD1 (5 bases). The CDR3 is 17 residues long. Germline CDR1 is MDHEN and CDR2 is SYDVKM. V was shortened by 3 bases and J by 0 bases, with 15 bases between the two germline ends. CDR3 amino acids: CASSLRSGGYSNQPQHF. In DNA form, the CDR3 reads TGTGCCAGCAGTTTGCGGTCCGGGGGATATAGCAATCAGCCCCAGCATTTT.

This clone turned up a few times. The same CDR3 also results from other DNA sequences found in this sample. This sequence joins TRBV7-2 and TRBJ2-1, with D hard to call. Germline CDR1 is SGHTA and CDR2 is FQGNSA. The CDR3 length is 13 residues. Trimming pared 1 base from V and 5 bases from J, leaving 6 bases between. The CDR3 spells CASSLGPNNEQFF. CDR3 in DNA: TGTGCCAGCAGCTTAGGTCCAAACAATGAGCAGTTCTTC.

The chain uses TRBV19 and TRBJ1-5; D is possibly TRBD1 (6 bases). From germline, CDR1 is LNHDA and CDR2 SQIVND (reference sequence). The CDR3 contains 16 residues. Trimming left V 1 base short and J 0 bases short, with 10 bases between. The DNA for the CDR3 is TGTGCCAGTAGTATAGGGACAGTCGCTAGCAATCAGCCCCAGCATTTT. Translated: CASSIGTVASNQPQHF.

The chain is built from TRBV5-4 and TRBJ1-2, with a weak D call TRBD1 (6 bases). CDR3 length: 14 amino acids. The V and J ends lost 4 bases and 5 bases respectively, with 15 bases between them. Germline V gene sequence: CDR1 SGHNT, CDR2 YYREEE (reference sequence). CDR3 bases: TGTGCCAGCAGCACAGGGATTTTAGAATATGGCTACACCTTC. Translation gives CASSTGILEYGYTF.

This chain links TRBV5-1 with TRBJ2-3, with 15 nucleotides matching TRBD2. From germline, CDR1 is SGHRS and CDR2 YFSETQ. The CDR3 length is 20 residues. V dropped 0 bases and J dropped 4; count of bases not matched to a gene: 12. The CDR3 DNA is TGCGCCAGCAGCTTGGGGACACTCTTGGGACTAGCGGGAGGTCCAGATACGCAGTATTTT. Protein: CASSLGTLLGLAGGPDTQYF.

This clone was found a few times. J is TRBJ2-1 and V is TRBV7-9, with D tentatively TRBD2 (6 bases). Trimming cost V 1 base and J 14 bases, with 9 bases left between them. The CDR3 is 11 residues long. The germline gives CDR1 SEHNR, CDR2 FQNEAQ (reference sequence). CDR3 DNA: TGTGCCAGCAGCTTAGGACGCGGGGAGTTCTTC. Protein product: CASSLGRGEFF.

The rearrangement links TRBV19 to TRBJ1-6, with a weak D call TRBD1 (6 bases). The CDR3 is 13 amino acids. Per germline, CDR1 LNHDA and CDR2 SQIVND (reference sequence). V lost 4 bases and J lost 9, with 10 bases in between. Here the CDR3 reads CASSTTGFSPLHF. The CDR3 nucleotides are TGTGCCAGTAGTACCACAGGGTTTTCACCCCTCCACTTT.

Here the CDR3 DNA reads TGTGCCAGCAGCAAAGACAGGTTTTCTGAAGCTTTCTTT. This sequence encodes CASSKDRFSEAFF. The chain links TRBV7-2 to TRBJ1-1; possible D gene TRBD1, 6 bases. Germline V gene lookup returns CDR1 SGHTA and CDR2 FQGNSA. V was trimmed by 5 bases and J by 6 bases, leaving 13 bases between them. The CDR3 sequence is 13 residues long.

The chain recombines TRBV6-5 with TRBJ2-7; 7 bases are shared with TRBD2. In germline, CDR1 is MNHEY, CDR2 SVGAGI. V lost 4 bases, J lost 0 bases, and 3 bases stayed unmatched. CDR3 length: 14 amino acids. The CDR3, as DNA: TGTGCCAGCAGTTCCAGGGAGGGCTCCTACGAGCAGTACTTC. Translation gives CASSSREGSYEQYF.

The CDR3: CASSPRGTGHQPQHF. The CDR3, as DNA: TGTGCCAGCAGCCCGAGAGGGACAGGGCATCAGCCCCAGCATTTT. The rearrangement uses TRBV6-5 and TRBJ1-5; 9 bases fit TRBD1. The germline gives CDR1 MNHEY, CDR2 SVGAGI. The junction had 8 bases not matched to a gene; V was cut back by 6 bases and J by 5 bases. The CDR3 contains 15 residues.

The chain links TRBV13 to TRBJ2-3; TRBD2 is a possible D gene (5 bases). The V end was cut by 5 bases, the J end by 4 bases, with 16 bases between. The CDR3 spans 15 residues. CDR1 is PRHDT, CDR2 FYEKMQ, per germline (reference sequence). CDR3 bases: TGTGCCAGCAGCCTTTCCGTTCGAGGGCCAGATACGCAGTATTTT. Translated: CASSLSVRGPDTQYF.

The V gene is TRBV7-8, the J gene TRBJ2-5; D ambiguous. Germline CDR1 and CDR2: SGHVS and FQNEAQ. Trimming stripped 5 bases from V and 4 bases from J, with 14 bases between. The length of the CDR3 is 14 residues. The CDR3 protein is CASSPTPPTETQYF. CDR3 DNA sequence: TGTGCCAGCAGCCCTACCCCCCCTACAGAGACCCAGTACTTC.

The chain combines TRBV5-4 with TRBJ1-1; a weak D match, TRBD1 (5 bases). Trimming took 4 bases from V and 0 from J, leaving 13 bases between them. Germline V gene data show CDR1 as SGHNT and CDR2 as YYREEE (reference sequence). The CDR3 loop spans 15 amino acids. The CDR3 nucleotides read TGTGCCAGCAGCAGACCCGGGACTTTGAACACTGAAGCTTTCTTT. As protein: CASSRPGTLNTEAFF.

This sequence joins TRBV7-2 and TRBJ1-2, with TRBD1 matching over 10 bases. Per the germline V gene, CDR1 is SGHTA and CDR2 is FQGNSA. This CDR3 has 17 amino acids. V was pared by 6 bases and J by 1 base, with 11 bases of the junction left unmatched. The CDR3 protein is CASRFRPGTGVNYGYTF. The DNA for the CDR3 is TGTGCCAGCAGATTCAGACCCGGGACAGGGGTTAACTATGGCTACACCTTC.

The rearrangement uses TRBV6-6 and TRBJ1-2; TRBD1 matches at 9 bases. There are 14 residues in the CDR3. From germline, CDR1 is MNHNY and CDR2 SVGAGI (reference sequence). The junction had 8 bases not matched to a gene; V was cut back by 4 bases and J by 8 bases. The CDR3 reads CASSSYRGLEGYTF. CDR3 bases: TGTGCCAGCAGTTCTTACAGGGGGCTTGAAGGCTACACCTTC.

CDR3 nucleotide sequence: TGTGCCAGCAGCCAAGGCCCGGGGAGCTCTGGAAACACCATATATTTT. Its translation: CASSQGPGSSGNTIYF. The chain links TRBV7-2 to TRBJ1-3; D not certain. The V end was cut by 5 bases, the J end by 0 bases, with 14 bases between. Germline V gene lookup returns CDR1 SGHTA and CDR2 FQGNSA. The CDR3 runs to 16 residues.

The chain has TRBV6-5 and TRBJ1-6; maybe TRBD1 (5 bases). The CDR3 totals 13 residues. Germline CDR1 MNHEY, CDR2 SVGAGI. Between the trimmed V and J ends, which lost 6 bases and 8 bases, there was a span of 11 bases. The CDR3 DNA is TGTGCCAGCAGGAACCAACAGGATTCACCCCTCCACTTT. It yields the protein CASRNQQDSPLHF.

The chain recombines TRBV27 with TRBJ1-1, with D unresolved. This CDR3 spans 12 amino acids. Germline V gene lookup returns CDR1 MNHEY and CDR2 SMNVEV (reference sequence). Trimming took off 10 bases at V and 1 base at J, with 10 bases between the two ends. The CDR3 sequence is CAMSSGNTEAFF. The DNA of the CDR3 is TGTGCCATGTCGTCAGGGAACACTGAAGCTTTCTTT.

This clone has only a few counts. The CDR3, as DNA: TGTGCCAGCAGTTTAAACCGGGTCTATGGCTACACCTTC. The encoded protein is CASSLNRVYGYTF. The chain links TRBV6-5 to TRBJ1-2; D unresolved. There are 13 residues in the CDR3. The germline V and J ends were trimmed by 4 bases and 4 bases, with 10 bases remaining between them. Germline CDR1 is MNHEY and CDR2 is SVGAGI.

V and J are TRBV5-1 and TRBJ2-2; TRBD2 might be the D (6 bases). The CDR3 consists of 15 residues. Trimming stripped 0 bases from V and 9 bases from J, with 15 bases between. CDR1 and CDR2 (germline): SGHRS, YFSETQ. The CDR3 spells CASSLVTDGRRELFF. The CDR3, as DNA: TGCGCCAGCAGCTTGGTTACCGACGGGAGACGGGAGCTGTTTTTT.

The chain has TRBV5-8 and TRBJ2-1, with D unclear. Germline V gene data show CDR1 as SGHTS and CDR2 as YDEGEE. There are 16 residues in the CDR3. Trimming took 0 bases from V and 3 from J, leaving 13 bases between them. This CDR3 is CASSLASPLFYNEQFF. The DNA for the CDR3 is TGTGCCAGCAGCTTGGCCTCTCCGCTATTCTACAATGAGCAGTTCTTC.

The chain links TRBV5-6 to TRBJ2-2; the match to TRBD2 covers 9 bases. CDR3 length: 17 residues. CDR1 is SGHDT and CDR2 is YYEEEE in the germline V gene. J gave up 10 bases and V 0 bases, and 13 bases lay outside the gene matches. CDR3 nucleotides: TGTGCCAGCAGCTTGGGGTGGGGGACTAGCCTCGTCGAGGAGCTGTTTTTT. It specifies CASSLGWGTSLVEELFF.

J is TRBJ1-2 and V is TRBV7-2, with TRBD1 as a possible D gene (5 bases). This CDR3 is 14 amino acids long. Between the trimmed V and J ends, which lost 8 bases and 5 bases, there was a span of 18 bases. Germline CDR1 SGHTA, CDR2 FQGNSA. The CDR3 sequence is CASGYGGVGYGYTF. The CDR3 bases are TGTGCCAGCGGTTACGGGGGGGTAGGGTATGGCTACACCTTC.